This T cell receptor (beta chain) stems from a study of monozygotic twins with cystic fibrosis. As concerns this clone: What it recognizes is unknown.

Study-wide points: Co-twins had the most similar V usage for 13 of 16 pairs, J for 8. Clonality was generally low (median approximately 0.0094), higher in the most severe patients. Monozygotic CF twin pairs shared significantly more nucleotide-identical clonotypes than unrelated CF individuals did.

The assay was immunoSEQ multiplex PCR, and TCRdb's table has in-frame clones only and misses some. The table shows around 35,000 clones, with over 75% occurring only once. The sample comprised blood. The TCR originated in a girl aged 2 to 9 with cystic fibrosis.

The CDR3 spells CASSLASGGYEQYF. Here the CDR3 DNA reads TGTGCCAGCAGCTTGGCTAGCGGGGGATACGAGCAGTACTTC. The gene calls are TRBV5-4 and TRBJ2-7, with 10 bases matching TRBD2. The germline V gene has CDR1 SGHNT and CDR2 YYREEE (reference sequence). The CDR3 runs 14 residues. Trimming removed 0 bases from V and 4 bases from J; junction bases left unmatched: 1.